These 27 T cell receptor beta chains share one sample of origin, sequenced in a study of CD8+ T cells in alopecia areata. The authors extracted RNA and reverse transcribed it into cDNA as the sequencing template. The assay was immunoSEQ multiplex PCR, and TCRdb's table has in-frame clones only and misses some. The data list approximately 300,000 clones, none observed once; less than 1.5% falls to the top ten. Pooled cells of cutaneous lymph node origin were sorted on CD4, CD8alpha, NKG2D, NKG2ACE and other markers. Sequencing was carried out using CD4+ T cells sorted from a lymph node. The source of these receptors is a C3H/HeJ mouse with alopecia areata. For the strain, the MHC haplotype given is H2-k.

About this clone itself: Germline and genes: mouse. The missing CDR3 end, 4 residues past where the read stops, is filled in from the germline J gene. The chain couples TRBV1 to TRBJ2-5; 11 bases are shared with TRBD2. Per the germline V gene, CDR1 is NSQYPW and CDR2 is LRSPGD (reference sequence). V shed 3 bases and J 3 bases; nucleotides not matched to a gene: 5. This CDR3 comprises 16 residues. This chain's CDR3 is CTCSAATGGAQDTQYF. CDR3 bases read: TGCACCTGCAGTGCCGCCACTGGGGGGGCGCAAGAC.

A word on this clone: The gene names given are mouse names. The CDR3 bases that were read are TGCACCTGCAGTCCCGGGACAGAAAAAGAC. Its protein is CTCSPGTEKD. The CDR3 reads in full as CTCSPGTEKDTQYF. The rearrangement joins TRBV1 to TRBJ2-5; 7 positions match TRBD1. Read coverage stops 4 residues before the CDR3 terminus; the germline J gene supplies the remainder. The germline gives CDR1 NSQYPW, CDR2 LRSPGD (reference sequence). The CDR3 is 14 amino acids.

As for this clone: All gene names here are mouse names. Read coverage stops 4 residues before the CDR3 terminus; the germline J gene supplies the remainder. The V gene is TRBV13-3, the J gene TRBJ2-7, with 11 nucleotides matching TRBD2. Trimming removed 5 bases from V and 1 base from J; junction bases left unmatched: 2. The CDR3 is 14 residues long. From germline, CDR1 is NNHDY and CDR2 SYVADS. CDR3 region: CASSRTGGSYEQYF. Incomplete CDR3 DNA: TGTGCCAGCAGCCGGACTGGGGGGTCCTAT.

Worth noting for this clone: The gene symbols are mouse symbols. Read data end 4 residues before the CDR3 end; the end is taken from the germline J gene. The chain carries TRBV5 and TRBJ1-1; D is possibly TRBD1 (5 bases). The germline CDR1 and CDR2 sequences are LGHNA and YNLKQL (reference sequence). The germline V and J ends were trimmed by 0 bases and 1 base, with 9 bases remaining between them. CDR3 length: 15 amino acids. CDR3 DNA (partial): TGTGCCAGCAGCCAAGACAATACAGGAAACACA. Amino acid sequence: CASSQDNTGNT. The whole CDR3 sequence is CASSQDNTGNTEVFF.

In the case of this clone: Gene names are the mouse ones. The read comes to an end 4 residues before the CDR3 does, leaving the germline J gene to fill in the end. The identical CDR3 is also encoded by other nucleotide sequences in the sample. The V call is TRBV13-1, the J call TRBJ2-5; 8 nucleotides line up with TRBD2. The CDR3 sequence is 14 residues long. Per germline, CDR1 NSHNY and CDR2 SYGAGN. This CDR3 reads CASSDGGGADTQYF. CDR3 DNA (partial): TGTGCCAGCAGTGATGGGGGGGGCGCCGAC.

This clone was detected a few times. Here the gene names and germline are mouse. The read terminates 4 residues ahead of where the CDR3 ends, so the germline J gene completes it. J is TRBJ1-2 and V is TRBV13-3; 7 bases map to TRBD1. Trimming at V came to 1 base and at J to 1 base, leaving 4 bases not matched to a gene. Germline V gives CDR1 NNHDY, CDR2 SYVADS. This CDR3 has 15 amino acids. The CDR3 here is CASSDLGTENSDYTF. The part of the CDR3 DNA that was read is TGTGCCAGCAGTGATTTGGGGACAGAAAACTCC.

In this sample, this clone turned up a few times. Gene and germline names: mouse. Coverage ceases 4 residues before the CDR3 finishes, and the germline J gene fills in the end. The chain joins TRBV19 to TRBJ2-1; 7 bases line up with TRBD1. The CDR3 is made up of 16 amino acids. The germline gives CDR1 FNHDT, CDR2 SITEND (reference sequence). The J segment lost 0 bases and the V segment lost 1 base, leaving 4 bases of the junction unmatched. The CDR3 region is CASSISGQNNYAEQFF. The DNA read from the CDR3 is TGTGCCAGCAGTATATCGGGACAGAATAACTATGCT.

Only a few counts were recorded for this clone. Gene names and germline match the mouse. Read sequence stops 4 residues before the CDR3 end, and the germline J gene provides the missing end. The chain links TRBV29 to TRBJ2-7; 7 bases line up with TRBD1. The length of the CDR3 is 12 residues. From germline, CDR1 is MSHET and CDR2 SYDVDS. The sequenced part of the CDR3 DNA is TGTGCTAGCAGGCAGGGGGTGTAT. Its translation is CASRQGVY. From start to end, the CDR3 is CASRQGVYEQYF.

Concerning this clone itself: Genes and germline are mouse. This chain's CDR3 is CASSLPRGEDAEQFF. The DNA read from the CDR3 is TGTGCCAGCAGCTTACCCCGGGGGGAGGATGCT. The chain employs TRBV3 and TRBJ2-1; maybe TRBD2 (6 bases). The read stops 4 residues short of the end of the CDR3; the missing end is completed from the germline J gene. Germline V gene data show CDR1 as SNHLY and CDR2 as FYNGKV (reference sequence). The CDR3 extends over 15 amino acids. V shed 2 bases and J shed 5 bases, with 13 bases lying between them.

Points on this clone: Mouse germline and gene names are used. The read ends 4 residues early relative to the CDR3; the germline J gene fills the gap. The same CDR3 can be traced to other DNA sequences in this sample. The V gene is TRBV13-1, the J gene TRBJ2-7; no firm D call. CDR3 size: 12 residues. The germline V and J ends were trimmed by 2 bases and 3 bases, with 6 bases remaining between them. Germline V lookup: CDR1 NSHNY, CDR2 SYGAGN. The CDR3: CASSDPNYEQYF. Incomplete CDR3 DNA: TGTGCCAGCAGTGACCCCAACTAT.

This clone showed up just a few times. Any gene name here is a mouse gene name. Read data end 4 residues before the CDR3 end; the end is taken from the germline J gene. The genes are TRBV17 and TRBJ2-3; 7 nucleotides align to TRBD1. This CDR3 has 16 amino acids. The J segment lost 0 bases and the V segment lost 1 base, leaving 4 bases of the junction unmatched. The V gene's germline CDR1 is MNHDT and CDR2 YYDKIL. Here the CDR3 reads CASSRGGTASAETLYF. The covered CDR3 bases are TGTGCTAGCAGTAGAGGCGGGACAGCTAGTGCAGAA.

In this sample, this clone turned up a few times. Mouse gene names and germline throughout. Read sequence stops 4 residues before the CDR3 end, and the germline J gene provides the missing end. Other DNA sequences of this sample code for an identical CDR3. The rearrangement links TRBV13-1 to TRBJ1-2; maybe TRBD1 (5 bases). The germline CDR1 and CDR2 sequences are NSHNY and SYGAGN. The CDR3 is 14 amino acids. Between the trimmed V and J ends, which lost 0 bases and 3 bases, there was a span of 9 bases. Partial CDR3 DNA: TGTGCCAGCAGTGATGCACGGGGGGACTCC. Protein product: CASSDARGDS. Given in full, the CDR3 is CASSDARGDSDYTF.

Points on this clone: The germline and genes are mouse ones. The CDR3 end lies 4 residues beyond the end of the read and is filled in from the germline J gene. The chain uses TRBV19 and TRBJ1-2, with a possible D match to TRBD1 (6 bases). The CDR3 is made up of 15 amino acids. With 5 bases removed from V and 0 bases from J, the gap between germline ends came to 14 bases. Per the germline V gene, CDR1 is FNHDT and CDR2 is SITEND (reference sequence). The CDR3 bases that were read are TGTGCCAGCAGCCCCCGGACAGATGCAAACTCC. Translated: CASSPRTDANS. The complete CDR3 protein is CASSPRTDANSDYTF.

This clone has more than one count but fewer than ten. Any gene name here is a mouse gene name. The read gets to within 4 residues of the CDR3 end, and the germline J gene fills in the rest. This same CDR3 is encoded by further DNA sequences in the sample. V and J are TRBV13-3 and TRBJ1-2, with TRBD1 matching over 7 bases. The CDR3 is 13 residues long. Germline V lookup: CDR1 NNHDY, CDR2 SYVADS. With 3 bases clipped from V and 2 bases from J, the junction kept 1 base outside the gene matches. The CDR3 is CASSAQGNSDYTF. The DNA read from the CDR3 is TGTGCCAGCAGTGCACAGGGGAACTCC.

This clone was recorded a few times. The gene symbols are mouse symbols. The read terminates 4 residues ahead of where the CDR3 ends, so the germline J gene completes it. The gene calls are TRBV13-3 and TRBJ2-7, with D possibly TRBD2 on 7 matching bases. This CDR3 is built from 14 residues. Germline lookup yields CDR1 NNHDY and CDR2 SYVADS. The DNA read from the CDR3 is TGTGCCAGCAGTGATGCTCGGGGGGCGTAT. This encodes CASSDARGAY. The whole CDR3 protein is CASSDARGAYEQYF.

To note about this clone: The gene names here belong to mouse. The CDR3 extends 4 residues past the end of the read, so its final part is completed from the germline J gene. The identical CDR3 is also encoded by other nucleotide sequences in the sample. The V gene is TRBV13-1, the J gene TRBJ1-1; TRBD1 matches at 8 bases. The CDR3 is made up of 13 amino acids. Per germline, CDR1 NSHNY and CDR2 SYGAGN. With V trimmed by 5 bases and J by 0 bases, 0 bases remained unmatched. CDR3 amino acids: CASRTGENTEVFF. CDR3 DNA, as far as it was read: TGTGCCAGCAGGACAGGGGAGAACACA.

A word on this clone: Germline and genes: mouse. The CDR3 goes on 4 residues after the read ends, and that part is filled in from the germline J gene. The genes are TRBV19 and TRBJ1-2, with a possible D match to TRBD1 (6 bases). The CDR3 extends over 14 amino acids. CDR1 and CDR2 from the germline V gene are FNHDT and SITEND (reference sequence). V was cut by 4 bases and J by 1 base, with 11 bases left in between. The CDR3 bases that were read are TGTGCCAGCAGTCCGGGACAAAAAAACTCC. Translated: CASSPGQKNS. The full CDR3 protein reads CASSPGQKNSDYTF.

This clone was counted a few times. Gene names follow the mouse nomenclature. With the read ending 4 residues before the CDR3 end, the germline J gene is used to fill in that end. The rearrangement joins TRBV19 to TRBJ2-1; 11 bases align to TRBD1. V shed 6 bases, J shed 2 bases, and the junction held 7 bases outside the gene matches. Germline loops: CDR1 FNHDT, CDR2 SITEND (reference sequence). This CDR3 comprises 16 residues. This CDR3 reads CASTGTGGKHYAEQFF. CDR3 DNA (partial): TGTGCCAGCACCGGGACAGGGGGTAAACACTATGCT.

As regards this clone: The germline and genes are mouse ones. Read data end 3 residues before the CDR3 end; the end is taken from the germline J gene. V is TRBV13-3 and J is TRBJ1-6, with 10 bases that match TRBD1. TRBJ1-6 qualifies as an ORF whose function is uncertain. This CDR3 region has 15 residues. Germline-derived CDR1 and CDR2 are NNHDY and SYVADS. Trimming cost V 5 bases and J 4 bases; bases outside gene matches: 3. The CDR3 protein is CASRTGQGYNSPLYF. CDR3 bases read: TGTGCCAGCAGGACGGGACAGGGGTATAATTCGCCC.

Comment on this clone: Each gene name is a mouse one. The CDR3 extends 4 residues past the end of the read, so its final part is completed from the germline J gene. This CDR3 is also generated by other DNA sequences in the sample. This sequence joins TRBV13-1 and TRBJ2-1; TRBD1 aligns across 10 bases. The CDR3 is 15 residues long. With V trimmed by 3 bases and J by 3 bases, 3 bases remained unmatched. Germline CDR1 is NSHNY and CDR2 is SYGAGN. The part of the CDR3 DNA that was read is TGTGCCAGCAGTGGCAGGACAGGGGGCTATGCT. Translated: CASSGRTGGYA. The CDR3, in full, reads CASSGRTGGYAEQFF.

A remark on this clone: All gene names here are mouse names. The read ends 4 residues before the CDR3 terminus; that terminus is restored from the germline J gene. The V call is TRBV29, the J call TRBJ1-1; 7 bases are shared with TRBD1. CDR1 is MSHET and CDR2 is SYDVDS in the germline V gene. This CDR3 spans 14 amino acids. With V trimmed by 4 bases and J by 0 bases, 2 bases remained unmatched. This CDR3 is CASSSTGTNTEVFF. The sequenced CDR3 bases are TGTGCTAGCAGTTCGACAGGGACAAACACA.

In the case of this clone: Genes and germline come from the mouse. The part of the CDR3 DNA that was read is TGTGCCAGCAGTGGGACTGGGGGGGACTAT. Protein: CASSGTGGDY. The whole CDR3 protein is CASSGTGGDYEQYF. This sequence joins TRBV13-3 and TRBJ2-7, with 12 positions matching TRBD2. With the read ending 4 residues before the CDR3 end, the germline J gene is used to fill in that end. The ends lost 3 bases at V and 3 bases at J; junction bases unmatched: 1. CDR1 is NNHDY, CDR2 SYVADS, per germline. CDR3 length: 14 residues.

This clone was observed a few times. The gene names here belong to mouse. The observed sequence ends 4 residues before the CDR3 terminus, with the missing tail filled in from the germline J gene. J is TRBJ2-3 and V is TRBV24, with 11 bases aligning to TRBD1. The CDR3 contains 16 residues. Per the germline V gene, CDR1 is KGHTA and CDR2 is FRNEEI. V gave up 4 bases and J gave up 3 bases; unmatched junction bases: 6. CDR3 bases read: TGTGCCAGCAGTCCCACCGGGACAGGGGGGGCAGAA. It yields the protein CASSPTGTGGAE. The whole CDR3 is CASSPTGTGGAETLYF.

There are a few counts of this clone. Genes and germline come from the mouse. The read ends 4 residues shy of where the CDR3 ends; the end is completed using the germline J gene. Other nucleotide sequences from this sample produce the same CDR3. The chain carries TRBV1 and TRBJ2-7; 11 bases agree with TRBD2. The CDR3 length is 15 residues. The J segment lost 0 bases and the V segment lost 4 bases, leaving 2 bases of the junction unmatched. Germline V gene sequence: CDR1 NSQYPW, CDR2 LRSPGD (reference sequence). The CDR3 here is CTCSGLGGSSYEQYF. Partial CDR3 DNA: TGCACCTGCAGTGGACTGGGGGGGTCCTCCTAT.

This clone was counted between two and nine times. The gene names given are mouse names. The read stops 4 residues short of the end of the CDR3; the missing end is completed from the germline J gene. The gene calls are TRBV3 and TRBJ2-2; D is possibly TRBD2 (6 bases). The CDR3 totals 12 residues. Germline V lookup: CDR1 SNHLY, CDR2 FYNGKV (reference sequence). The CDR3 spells CASSFGGGQLYF. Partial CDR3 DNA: TGTGCCAGCAGCTTTGGGGGTGGG.

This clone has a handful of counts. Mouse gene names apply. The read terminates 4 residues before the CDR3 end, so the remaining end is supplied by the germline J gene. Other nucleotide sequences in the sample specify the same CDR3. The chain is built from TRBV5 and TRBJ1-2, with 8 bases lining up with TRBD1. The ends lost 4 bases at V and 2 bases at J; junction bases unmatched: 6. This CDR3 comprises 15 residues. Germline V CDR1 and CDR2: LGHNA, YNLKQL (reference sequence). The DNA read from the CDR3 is TGTGCCAGCAGCCCTCGGCAGGGGGCCAACTCC. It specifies CASSPRQGANS. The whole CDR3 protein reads CASSPRQGANSDYTF.

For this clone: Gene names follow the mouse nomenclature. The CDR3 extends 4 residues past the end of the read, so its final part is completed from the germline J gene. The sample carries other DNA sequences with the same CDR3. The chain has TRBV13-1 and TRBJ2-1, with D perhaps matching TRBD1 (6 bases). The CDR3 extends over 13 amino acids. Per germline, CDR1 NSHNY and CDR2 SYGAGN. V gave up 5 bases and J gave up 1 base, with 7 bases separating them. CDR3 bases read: TGTGCCAGCAGGGGACAAAACTATGCT. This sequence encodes CASRGQNYA. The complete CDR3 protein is CASRGQNYAEQFF.